The entry below gives a single T cell receptor (beta chain) sequence along with its context. The CDR3 has 13 amino acids. CDR1 is SQVTM, CDR2 ANQGSEA, per germline. J gave up 3 bases and V 5 bases, and 6 bases lay outside the gene matches. This sample was included in a study of blood T cell repertoires in COVID-19. For the study at large: There were acute and convalescent COVID-19 samples, and they came from the United States, Italy and Spain. PBMCs, B-cell-depleted T cells, or T cells provided the cDNA or gDNA that made up the material.

Cohort assignment relied on participant-reported clinical history. Exposed participants came across a COVID-19 case within 2 weeks before study entry. Some clones are missing from TCRdb's copy, which holds only in-frame ones; the method was immunoSEQ multiplex PCR. The data show around 340,000 clones, about 88% seen once. Sequenced sample: PBMCs or T cells enriched from blood (not recorded which). The receptor was derived from a woman aged 25-40 years who had been exposed to COVID-19. The rearrangement uses TRBV29-1 and TRBJ1-2; 7 bases are a match to TRBD1. The CDR3 spells CSVRDRVHYGYTF. DNA of the CDR3: TGCAGCGTTCGAGACAGGGTTCACTATGGCTACACCTTC. Full variable domain (outside the CDR3, taken from reference TRBV29-1 and TRBJ1-2): SAVISQKPSRDICQRGTSLTIQCQVDSQVTMMFWYRQQPGQSLTLIATANQGSEATYESGFVIDKFPISRPNLTFSTLTVSNMSPEDSSIYLCSVRDRVHYGYTFGSGTRLTVV.